This is a list of T cell receptor beta chains from one sample in a study of blood T cell repertoires in COVID-19. Generated by immunoSEQ multiplex PCR, the TCRdb table keeps only in-frame clones and is missing some. The top ten clones hold around 6.6% of a sample with some 260,000 clones, roughly 88% of them seen once. Material for sequencing was peripheral blood. The receptors were sampled from a woman aged 30 to 39 with COVID-19, enrolled during active disease. Each CDR3 is given with its conserved first and last residue. The order of the fields is V gene, D gene, clone size, J gene, CDR3 protein, CDR3 DNA. The D gene is left open where the match is weak. Clone size is shown for a subset of rows, as once, few, many or a class of expanded clone.

v_call: TRBV7-2; d_call: TRBD2; clone_size: -; j_call: TRBJ2-3; cdr3_aa: CASSSSGGGRVYDTQYF; cdr3_nt: TGTGCCAGCAGCTCCTCGGGGGGCGGGAGGGTATACGATACGCAGTATTTT
v_call: TRBV10-1; d_call: -; clone_size: once; j_call: TRBJ1-3; cdr3_aa: CASSPGRTPGNTIYF; cdr3_nt: TGCGCCAGCAGCCCCGGGAGGACCCCTGGAAACACCATATATTTT
v_call: TRBV7-2; d_call: TRBD2; clone_size: -; j_call: TRBJ2-3; cdr3_aa: CASSTWGLRGGRPDTQYF; cdr3_nt: TGTGCCAGCAGCACCTGGGGGCTCCGGGGGGGCCGTCCAGATACGCAGTATTTT
v_call: TRBV24-1; d_call: TRBD1; clone_size: once; j_call: TRBJ2-1; cdr3_aa: CATSDPRKTGVDNEQFF; cdr3_nt: TGTGCCACCAGTGATCCTCGAAAGACAGGGGTGGACAATGAGCAGTTCTTC
v_call: TRBV13; d_call: -; clone_size: -; j_call: TRBJ2-7; cdr3_aa: CASSLRGNEQYF; cdr3_nt: TGTGCCAGCAGCTTACGGGGAAACGAGCAGTACTTC
v_call: TRBV21-1; d_call: -; clone_size: -; j_call: TRBJ1-6; cdr3_aa: CASARQGVSYNSPLHF; cdr3_nt: TGTGCCAGCGCTCGACAGGGGGTGTCCTATAATTCACCCCTCCACTTT
v_call: TRBV11-2; d_call: TRBD1; clone_size: -; j_call: TRBJ2-1; cdr3_aa: CASSLPAGGNPVGEQFF; cdr3_nt: TGTGCCAGCAGCTTACCCGCAGGGGGAAATCCGGTCGGTGAGCAGTTCTTC
v_call: TRBV11-3; d_call: -; clone_size: -; j_call: TRBJ1-6; cdr3_aa: CASSSTWTGIASPLHF; cdr3_nt: TGTGCCAGCAGCTCTACCTGGACGGGAATAGCTTCACCCCTCCACTTT
v_call: TRBV28; d_call: TRBD1; clone_size: -; j_call: TRBJ1-2; cdr3_aa: CASSSGTGGGYTF; cdr3_nt: TGTGCCAGCAGTTCGGGGACAGGGGGTGGCTACACCTTC
v_call: TRBV7-9; d_call: TRBD2; clone_size: -; j_call: TRBJ2-3; cdr3_aa: CASSVGTSGTDTQYF; cdr3_nt: TGTGCCAGCAGCGTAGGGACTAGCGGGACAGATACGCAGTATTTT
v_call: TRBV11-2; d_call: -; clone_size: -; j_call: TRBJ1-6; cdr3_aa: CASSLDGLENSPLHF; cdr3_nt: TGTGCCAGCAGCTTAGATGGGTTGGAGAATTCACCCCTCCACTTT
v_call: TRBV7-2; d_call: TRBD1; clone_size: -; j_call: TRBJ2-3; cdr3_aa: CASSMGQGTDTQYF; cdr3_nt: TGTGCCAGCAGCATGGGACAGGGAACAGATACGCAGTATTTT
v_call: TRBV5-1; d_call: TRBD1; clone_size: few; j_call: TRBJ1-1; cdr3_aa: CASSGDRENTEAFF; cdr3_nt: TGCGCCAGCAGCGGGGACAGGGAGAACACTGAAGCTTTCTTT
v_call: TRBV13; d_call: -; clone_size: -; j_call: TRBJ2-1; cdr3_aa: CASSLGPFGTRGSNEQFF; cdr3_nt: TGTGCCAGCAGCTTAGGCCCCTTTGGTACTAGAGGTTCCAATGAGCAGTTCTTC
v_call: TRBV6-2/TRBV6-3; d_call: TRBD1; clone_size: -; j_call: TRBJ1-5; cdr3_aa: CASSRQGVGNQPQHF; cdr3_nt: TGTGCCAGCAGTCGACAGGGGGTGGGCAATCAGCCCCAGCATTTT
v_call: TRBV2; d_call: -; clone_size: -; j_call: TRBJ2-5; cdr3_aa: CASSGLKQETQYF; cdr3_nt: TGTGCCAGCAGTGGACTAAAGCAAGAGACCCAGTACTTC
v_call: TRBV24-1; d_call: TRBD1; clone_size: -; j_call: TRBJ2-3; cdr3_aa: CATSDAFRDRGTDTQYF; cdr3_nt: TGTGCCACCAGTGATGCCTTCCGGGACAGGGGCACAGATACGCAGTATTTT
v_call: TRBV4-1; d_call: TRBD2; clone_size: -; j_call: TRBJ2-1; cdr3_aa: CASSQERELNEQFF; cdr3_nt: TGCGCCAGCAGCCAGGAGCGGGAGCTCAATGAGCAGTTCTTC
v_call: TRBV24-1; d_call: TRBD1; clone_size: many; j_call: TRBJ1-2; cdr3_aa: CATSARDSYGYTF; cdr3_nt: TGTGCCACCAGTGCCCGGGACAGCTATGGCTACACCTTC